Each of the 27 T cell receptor beta chains below was sequenced from the same sample in a study of CD8 T cells in ankylosing spondylitis. TCRdb recomputed calls from the 5' RACE reads with MiXCR, one row per CDR3 protein. The table has 200,000 to 300,000 distinct CDR3 sequences, around 9.2% seen once; the top ten hold nearly 7%. Sequenced: blood, either unsorted or a sorted T cell fraction (not recorded which). The receptors shown here come from a male donor with ankylosing spondylitis or in good health (not recorded which).

CDR3 region: CASSLSGTGVWGYTF. The CDR3 bases are TGTGCCAGCAGTCTCTCCGGGACAGGGGTTTGGGGCTACACCTTC. The rearrangement uses TRBV27 and TRBJ1-2, with 10 bases fitting TRBD1. Trimming removed 5 bases from V and 8 bases from J; junction bases left unmatched: 11. The germline V gene encodes CDR1 MNHEY and CDR2 SMNVEV (reference sequence). This CDR3 is 15 amino acids long.

V gene TRBV10-3 combines with J gene TRBJ1-4; D unresolved. Germline lookup yields CDR1 ENHRY and CDR2 SYGVKD. V gave up 0 bases and J gave up 7 bases, with 0 bases separating them. The CDR3 has 11 residues. The CDR3 loop is CAISESEKLFF. CDR3 bases: TGTGCCATCAGTGAGTCTGAAAAACTGTTTTTT.

The sample holds many counts of this clonotype. The V and J genes are TRBV30 and TRBJ1-5; D not certain. CDR3 size: 15 residues. CDR1 and CDR2 from the germline V gene are GTSNPN and SVGIG (reference sequence). V lost 1 base to trimming and J lost 0 bases, with 10 bases between them. CDR3 in DNA: TGTGCCTGGAGTGGCCTTGGACTTAGCAATCAGCCCCAGCATTTT. This gives the protein CAWSGLGLSNQPQHF.

This clonotype appeared many times. The rearrangement links TRBV4-3 to TRBJ1-2; D unresolved. The germline gives CDR1 LGHNA, CDR2 YSLEER. The CDR3 extends over 16 amino acids. Trimming took 0 bases from V and 1 from J, leaving 12 bases between them. CDR3 protein: CASSQDPRADNYGYTF. The CDR3 nucleotides are TGCGCCAGCAGCCAAGATCCCCGGGCCGATAACTATGGCTACACCTTC.

This clonotype was counted at least ten times. The V gene is TRBV6-2 or TRBV6-3, the J gene TRBJ1-2; a weak D match, TRBD1 (5 bases). Germline CDR1 is MNHEY and CDR2 is SVGEGT. The CDR3 sequence is 14 residues long. V was clipped by 2 bases and J by 1 base, with 8 bases between them. CDR3 protein: CASSYRGFNYGYTF. CDR3 bases: TGTGCCAGCAGTTACAGGGGCTTTAACTATGGCTACACCTTC.

This clonotype has a handful of counts. The V gene is TRBV4-3, the J gene TRBJ2-7, with D possibly being TRBD1 or TRBD2 (5 bases each). V dropped 4 bases and J dropped 0 bases, with 13 bases sitting between them. This CDR3 is built from 15 residues. Per the germline V gene, CDR1 is LGHNA and CDR2 is YSLEER. Written as DNA, the CDR3 is TGCGCCAGCAGCCTAGGGACCGCTAGCTCCTACGAGCAGTACTTC. It encodes CASSLGTASSYEQYF.

Note on this clonotype: A much larger clone lies one base from this, so it may be a read error. V gene TRBV5-6 combines with J gene TRBJ1-5; the D is unclear. Per germline, CDR1 SGHDT and CDR2 YYEEEE. Trimming removed 0 bases at V and 0 bases at J, with 10 bases between. The CDR3 consists of 16 residues. This CDR3 is CASSLGPGCSNQPQHF. In DNA form, the CDR3 reads TGTGCCAGCAGCTTGGGTCCGGGTTGTAGCAATCAGCCCCAGCATTTT.

This clonotype turned up a few times. The chain is built from TRBV5-5 and TRBJ1-2, with TRBD1 matching 9 bases. Germline-derived CDR1 and CDR2 are SGHKS and YYEKEE (reference sequence). Germline trimming cut 5 bases from V and 7 bases from J; bases unmatched to any gene: 9. This CDR3 has 14 residues. Here the CDR3 reads CASRTTGGSVGYTF. The DNA of the CDR3 is TGTGCCAGCAGAACTACAGGGGGCTCAGTTGGCTACACCTTC.

This clonotype was detected many times. The chain recombines TRBV29-1 with TRBJ2-2; D not resolved. Germline CDR1 is SQVTM and CDR2 is ANQGSEA. With 1 base removed from V and 4 bases from J, the gap between germline ends came to 7 bases. This CDR3 spans 13 amino acids. The CDR3 nucleotides are TGCAGCGTTGAAGGGGCACCCACCGGGGAGCTGTTTTTT. Its protein is CSVEGAPTGELFF.

The sample holds a few counts of this clonotype. The CDR3 nucleotides are TGTGCCAGCAGCTTAGGGACGGCTCCTTACAATCAGCCCCAGCATTTT. Protein product: CASSLGTAPYNQPQHF. The chain joins TRBV7-2 to TRBJ1-5; D ambiguous. Trimming took 1 base from V and 3 from J, leaving 13 bases between them. CDR1 and CDR2 (germline): SGHTA, FQGNSA. The CDR3 spans 16 residues. The whole variable domain, remainder taken from reference TRBV7-2 and TRBJ1-5, is GAGVSQSPSNKVTEKGKDVELRCDPISGHTALYWYRQSLGQGLEFLIYFQGNSAPDKSGLPSDRFSAERTGGSVSTLTIQRTQQEDSAVYLCASSLGTAPYNQPQHFGDGTRLSIL.

This rearrangement joins TRBV12-3 or TRBV12-4 to TRBJ1-4; tentative D call: TRBD1 (6 bases). This CDR3 is 14 amino acids long. The V end was cut by 3 bases, the J end by 10 bases, with 15 bases between. CDR3 nucleotide sequence: TGTGCCAGCAGTTTCACCGGGGGGGCGTCAAAACTGTTTTTT. This codes for CASSFTGGASKLFF.

Concerning this clonotype itself: This may stem from a read error, because a much larger clone lies one nucleotide away. The chain links TRBV11-2 to TRBJ1-5, with D tentatively TRBD1 (5 bases). This CDR3 is built from 18 residues. The germline V and J ends were trimmed by 4 bases and 2 bases, with 21 bases remaining between them. Germline V lookup: CDR1 SGHAT, CDR2 FQNNGV. The CDR3 sequence: CASSSSGTTPGGNQPQHF. The DNA for the CDR3 is TGTGCCAGCAGCTCTTCCGGGACTACCCCTGGAGGCAATCAGCCCCAGCATTTT.

This clonotype was seen repeatedly, ten times or more. This chain joins TRBV5-1 and TRBJ2-3; no clear D. This CDR3 has 13 amino acids. CDR1 is SGHRS and CDR2 is YFSETQ in the germline V gene. The V and J ends lost 4 bases and 8 bases respectively, with 14 bases between them. The CDR3 sequence is CASSTQQSPTQYF. Here the CDR3 DNA reads TGCGCCAGCAGCACCCAACAAAGTCCTACGCAGTATTTT.

This clonotype was seen a handful of times. The rearrangement links TRBV5-1 to TRBJ2-7; a weak D match, TRBD1 (6 bases). This CDR3 has 13 amino acids. V gave up 5 bases and J gave up 4 bases, with 13 bases separating them. Germline values: CDR1 SGHRS, CDR2 YFSETQ. CDR3 bases: TGCGCCAGCAGTTTCACAGGGCCTTACGAGCAGTACTTC. It translates to CASSFTGPYEQYF.

The chain carries TRBV25-1 and TRBJ1-1; D is perhaps TRBD1 (6 bases). The CDR3 covers 14 residues. Germline V gives CDR1 MGHDK, CDR2 SYGVNS. Trimming left V 2 bases short and J 4 bases short, with 11 bases between. This CDR3 reads CASSEGGRSTEAFF. Written as DNA, the CDR3 is TGTGCCAGCAGTGAAGGGGGGCGTAGCACTGAAGCTTTCTTT.

This clonotype was recorded many times. This chain connects TRBV12-3 or TRBV12-4 to TRBJ1-1; D not resolved. The CDR3 has 11 amino acids. The V gene lost 1 base and the J gene lost 8 bases, with 5 bases spanning the gap. CDR3 protein: CASSLGHEAFF. CDR3 DNA: TGTGCCAGCAGTTTAGGGCACGAAGCTTTCTTT.

This clonotype was counted between two and nine times. This chain links TRBV2 with TRBJ2-2; D might be TRBD1 (6 bases). The CDR3 is 17 residues long. Germline assignment: CDR1 SNHLY and CDR2 FYNNEI. Trimming left V 6 bases short and J 6 bases short, with 23 bases between. The CDR3 coding sequence is TGTGCCAGCAGGTCTGCTCCGGGACAAGCTATGGCCGGGGAGCTGTTTTTT. It codes for CASRSAPGQAMAGELFF.

This clonotype was seen repeatedly, ten times or more. This chain joins TRBV10-2 and TRBJ2-3, with D maybe TRBD1 (6 bases). This CDR3 comprises 14 residues. The V gene's germline CDR1 is WSHSY and CDR2 SAAADI. V dropped 4 bases and J dropped 6 bases, with 14 bases sitting between them. In nucleotides, the CDR3 is TGCGCCAGCAGTGGACAGGCGCCCTCGGATACGCAGTATTTT. Residues: CASSGQAPSDTQYF.

This clonotype showed up many times. V and J are TRBV29-1 and TRBJ2-5, with D possibly called TRBD1 or TRBD2 (5 bases each). This CDR3 is built from 13 residues. CDR1 is SQVTM and CDR2 is ANQGSEA in the germline V gene. V was cut by 7 bases and J by 1 base, with 13 bases left in between. The DNA of the CDR3 is TGCAGCGCAGCCCCCGGGACCCAAGAGACCCAGTACTTC. This codes for CSAAPGTQETQYF.

This clonotype was recorded many times. The rearrangement uses TRBV29-1 and TRBJ2-7; unclear D gene. V lost 4 bases, J lost 5 bases, and 9 bases lay in between. The CDR3 totals 11 residues. In germline, CDR1 is SQVTM, CDR2 ANQGSEA. CDR3 sequence (DNA): TGCAGCGTTGGGGCGATGGACGAGCAGTACTTC. It codes for CSVGAMDEQYF.

This clonotype appeared many times. The V call is TRBV5-1, the J call TRBJ2-1; TRBD1 aligns across 7 bases. The junction had 7 bases not matched to a gene; V was cut back by 3 bases and J by 7 bases. The CDR3 has 14 amino acids. The germline V gene encodes CDR1 SGHRS and CDR2 YFSETQ. DNA for the CDR3: TGCGCCAGCAGCTCCCTTTCAGGGGGAAATGAGCAGTTCTTC. Its translation is CASSSLSGGNEQFF. The full variable domain, rest sourced from reference TRBV5-1 and TRBJ2-1, is KAGVTQTPRYLIKTRGQQVTLSCSPISGHRSVSWYQQTPGQGLQFLFEYFSETQRNKGNFPGRFSGRQFSNSRSEMNVSTLELGDSALYLCASSSLSGGNEQFFGPGTRLTVL.

V and J are TRBV11-3 and TRBJ1-3; D not resolved. Germline lookup yields CDR1 SGHNT and CDR2 YENEEA. Trimming stripped 5 bases from V and 4 bases from J, with 18 bases between. The CDR3 is 16 residues long. In DNA, the CDR3 is TGTGCCAGCAGCCCCTTGTGGCAGAACGACGGAAACACCATATATTTT. It is translated as CASSPLWQNDGNTIYF. Filled out from reference TRBV11-3 and TRBJ1-3, the complete variable domain reads EAGVVQSPRYKIIEKKQPVAFWCNPISGHNTLYWYLQNLGQGPELLIRYENEEAVDDSQLPKDRFSAERLKGVDSTLKIQPAELGDSAVYLCASSPLWQNDGNTIYFGEGSWLTVV.

This clonotype appeared many times. The chain uses TRBV5-1 and TRBJ2-1, with a possible D match to TRBD1 (5 bases). Germline V gives CDR1 SGHRS, CDR2 YFSETQ. The CDR3 covers 14 residues. Trimming left V 0 bases short and J 10 bases short, with 14 bases between. CDR3 sequence reads: CASSLEGVRGEQFF. CDR3 nucleotide sequence: TGCGCCAGCAGCTTGGAAGGCGTAAGGGGAGAGCAGTTCTTC.

This clonotype has a count of ten or more. The chain combines TRBV7-2 with TRBJ2-1, with a tentative D call TRBD2 (6 bases). Trimming pared 5 bases from V and 4 bases from J, leaving 18 bases between. This CDR3 is 16 amino acids long. Looked up from germline, CDR1 is SGHTA and CDR2 is FQGNSA. CDR3 in DNA: TGTGCCAGCAGCCCGGGGTGGCGGGAAATTTACAATGAGCAGTTCTTC. Protein sequence: CASSPGWREIYNEQFF.

This clonotype was detected ten times or more. V usage is TRBV20-1 and J usage is TRBJ1-5; 8 bases fit TRBD1. The CDR3 is 15 residues long. CDR1 and CDR2 (germline): DFQATT, SNEGSKA (reference sequence). Trimming removed 3 bases from V and 1 base from J; junction bases left unmatched: 5. This CDR3 is CSASRRDRSNQPQHF. The CDR3 nucleotides read TGCAGTGCTAGCCGCCGGGACAGGAGCAATCAGCCCCAGCATTTT.

This clonotype was seen repeatedly, ten times or more. The V call is TRBV3-1, the J call TRBJ2-1; maybe TRBD2 (6 bases). V lost 4 bases to trimming and J lost 7 bases, with 11 bases between them. CDR1 LGHDT and CDR2 YNNKEL come from the germline V gene (reference sequence). The CDR3 covers 13 residues. The CDR3 sequence: CASSRRGGNEQFF. In DNA, the CDR3 is TGTGCCAGCAGCCGAAGGGGAGGTAATGAGCAGTTCTTC.

In its sample, this clonotype was seen many times. This chain joins TRBV20-1 and TRBJ2-3; D is unresolved. Germline loops: CDR1 DFQATT, CDR2 SNEGSKA (reference sequence). V lost 3 bases, J lost 5 bases, and 15 bases lay in between. This CDR3 comprises 14 residues. CDR3 in DNA: TGCAGTGCTAGGCCCCCCTCTAGAGGAGATACGCAGTATTTT. Residues: CSARPPSRGDTQYF.